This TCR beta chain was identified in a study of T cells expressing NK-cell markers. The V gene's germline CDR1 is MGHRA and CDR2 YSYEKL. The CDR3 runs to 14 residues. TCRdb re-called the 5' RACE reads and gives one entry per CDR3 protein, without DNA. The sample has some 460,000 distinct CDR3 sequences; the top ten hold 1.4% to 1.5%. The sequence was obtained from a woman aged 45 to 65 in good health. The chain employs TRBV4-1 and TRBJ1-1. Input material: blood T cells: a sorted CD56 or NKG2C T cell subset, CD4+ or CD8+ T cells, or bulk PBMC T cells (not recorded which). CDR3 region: CASRGLLKNTEAFF.